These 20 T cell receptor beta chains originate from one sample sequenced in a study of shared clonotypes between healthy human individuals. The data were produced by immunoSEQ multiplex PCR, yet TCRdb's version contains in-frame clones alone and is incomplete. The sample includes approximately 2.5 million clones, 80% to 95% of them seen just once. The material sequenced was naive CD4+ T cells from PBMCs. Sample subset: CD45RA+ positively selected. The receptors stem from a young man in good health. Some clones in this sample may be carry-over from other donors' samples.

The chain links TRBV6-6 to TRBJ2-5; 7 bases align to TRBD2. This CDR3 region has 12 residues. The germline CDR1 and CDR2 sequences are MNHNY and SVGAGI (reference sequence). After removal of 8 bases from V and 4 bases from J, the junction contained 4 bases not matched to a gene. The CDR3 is CASGLVAETQYF. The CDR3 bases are TGTGCCAGCGGACTAGTAGCAGAGACCCAGTACTTC.

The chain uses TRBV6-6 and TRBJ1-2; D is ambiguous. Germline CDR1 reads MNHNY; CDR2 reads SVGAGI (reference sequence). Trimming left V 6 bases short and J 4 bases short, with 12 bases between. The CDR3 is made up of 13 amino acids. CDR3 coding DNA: TGTGCCAGCAGACCCGACATCCTCTATGGCTACACCTTC. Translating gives CASRPDILYGYTF.

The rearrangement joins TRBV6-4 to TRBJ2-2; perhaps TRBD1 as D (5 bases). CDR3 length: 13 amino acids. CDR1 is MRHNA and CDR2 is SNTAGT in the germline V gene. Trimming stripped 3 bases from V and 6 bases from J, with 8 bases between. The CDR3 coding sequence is TGTGCCAGCAGTGATCAGGGCTCCGGGGAGCTGTTTTTT. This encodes CASSDQGSGELFF.

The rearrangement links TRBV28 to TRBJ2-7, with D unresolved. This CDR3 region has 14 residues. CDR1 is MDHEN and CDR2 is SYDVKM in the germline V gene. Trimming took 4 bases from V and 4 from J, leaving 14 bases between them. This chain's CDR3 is CASSSHGLSYEQYF. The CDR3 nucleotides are TGTGCCAGCAGTTCCCACGGCCTAAGTTACGAGCAGTACTTC.

CDR3 loop: CSAQTPVYGYTF. DNA for the CDR3: TGCAGCGCTCAGACCCCGGTCTATGGCTACACCTTC. This sequence joins TRBV29-1 and TRBJ1-2; D is unresolved. This CDR3 has 12 amino acids. The germline gives CDR1 SQVTM, CDR2 ANQGSEA. Trimming pared 7 bases from V and 4 bases from J, leaving 13 bases between. Using reference TRBV29-1 and TRBJ1-2 for the parts outside the CDR3, the full variable domain is SAVISQKPSRDICQRGTSLTIQCQVDSQVTMMFWYRQQPGQSLTLIATANQGSEATYESGFVIDKFPISRPNLTFSTLTVSNMSPEDSSIYLCSAQTPVYGYTFGSGTRLTVV.

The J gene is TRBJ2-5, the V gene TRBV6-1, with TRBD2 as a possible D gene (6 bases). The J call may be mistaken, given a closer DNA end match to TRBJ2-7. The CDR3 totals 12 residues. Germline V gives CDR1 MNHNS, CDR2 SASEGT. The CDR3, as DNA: TGTGCCAGCAGGGACTACCTCTACGAGCAGTACTTC. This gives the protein CASRDYLYEQYF.

The CDR3 region is CASSEEINTRSSGNTIYF. As DNA, the CDR3 is TGTGCCAGCAGTGAAGAAATTAACACTCGGAGCTCTGGAAACACCATATATTTT. The rearrangement uses TRBV2 and TRBJ1-3; D not resolved. The V gene lost 1 base and the J gene lost 0 bases, with 16 bases spanning the gap. This CDR3 region has 18 residues. Germline V gene data show CDR1 as SNHLY and CDR2 as FYNNEI.

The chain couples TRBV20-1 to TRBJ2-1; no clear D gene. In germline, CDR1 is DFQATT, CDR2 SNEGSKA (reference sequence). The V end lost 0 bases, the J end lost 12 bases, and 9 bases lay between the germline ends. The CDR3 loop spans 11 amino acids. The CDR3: CSARDTLGQFF. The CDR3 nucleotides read TGCAGTGCTAGAGACACGCTCGGGCAGTTCTTC.

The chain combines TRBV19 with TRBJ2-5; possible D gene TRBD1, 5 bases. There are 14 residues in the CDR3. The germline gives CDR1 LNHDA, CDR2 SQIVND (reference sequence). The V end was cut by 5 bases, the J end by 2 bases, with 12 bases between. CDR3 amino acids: CASSRFRAQETQYF. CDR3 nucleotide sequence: TGTGCCAGTAGTCGTTTCAGGGCACAAGAGACCCAGTACTTC.

The CDR3 spells CASSPGGGRRYAFF. CDR3 nucleotides: TGTGCCAGCAGCCCTGGCGGGGGGCGCAGGTATGCTTTCTTT. This rearrangement joins TRBV11-1 to TRBJ1-1; D may be TRBD1 (6 bases). The V gene lost 5 bases and the J gene lost 11 bases, with 21 bases spanning the gap. Germline CDR1 is SGHAT and CDR2 is FQDESV (reference sequence). This CDR3 spans 14 amino acids.

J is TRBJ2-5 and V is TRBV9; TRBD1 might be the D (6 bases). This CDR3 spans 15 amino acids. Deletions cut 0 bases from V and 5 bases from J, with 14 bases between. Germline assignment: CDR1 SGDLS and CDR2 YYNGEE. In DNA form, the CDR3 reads TGTGCCAGCAGCGTAGTGGGGGCGCGAGGGGAGACCCAGTACTTC. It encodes CASSVVGARGETQYF.

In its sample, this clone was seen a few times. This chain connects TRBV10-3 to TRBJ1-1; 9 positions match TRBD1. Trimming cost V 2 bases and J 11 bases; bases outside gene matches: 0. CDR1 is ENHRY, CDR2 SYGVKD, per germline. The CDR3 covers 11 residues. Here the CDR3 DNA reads TGTGCCATCAGTGAGGGGACAGGGGCTTTCTTT. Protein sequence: CAISEGTGAFF.

CDR3 bases: TGCGCCAGCAGTGGGTCAGATACGCAGTATTTT. Its protein product is CASSGSDTQYF. The rearrangement uses TRBV5-1 and TRBJ2-3, with D unresolved. Germline V CDR1 and CDR2: SGHRS, YFSETQ. V was cut by 5 bases and J by 4 bases, with 5 bases left in between. The CDR3 runs 11 residues.

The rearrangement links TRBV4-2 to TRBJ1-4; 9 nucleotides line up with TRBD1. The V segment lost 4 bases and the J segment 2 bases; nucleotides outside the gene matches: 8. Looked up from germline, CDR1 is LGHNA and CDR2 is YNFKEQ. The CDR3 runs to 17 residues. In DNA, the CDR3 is TGTGCCAGCAGCCTAAGGACAGGGGTCCCTACTAATGAAAAACTGTTTTTT. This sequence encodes CASSLRTGVPTNEKLFF.

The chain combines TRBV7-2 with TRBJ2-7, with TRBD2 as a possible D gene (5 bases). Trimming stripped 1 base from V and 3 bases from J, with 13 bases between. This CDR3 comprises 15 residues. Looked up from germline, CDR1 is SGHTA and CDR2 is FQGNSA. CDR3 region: CASSLGSLEGYEQYF. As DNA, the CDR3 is TGTGCCAGCAGCTTAGGCTCTCTCGAGGGCTACGAGCAGTACTTC.

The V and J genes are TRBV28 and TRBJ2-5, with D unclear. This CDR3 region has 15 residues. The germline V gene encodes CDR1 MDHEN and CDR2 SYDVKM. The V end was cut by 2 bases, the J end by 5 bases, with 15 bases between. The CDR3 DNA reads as TGTGCCAGCAGTTTAATGGGGTTGGGCCGGGAGACCCAGTACTTC. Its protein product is CASSLMGLGRETQYF.

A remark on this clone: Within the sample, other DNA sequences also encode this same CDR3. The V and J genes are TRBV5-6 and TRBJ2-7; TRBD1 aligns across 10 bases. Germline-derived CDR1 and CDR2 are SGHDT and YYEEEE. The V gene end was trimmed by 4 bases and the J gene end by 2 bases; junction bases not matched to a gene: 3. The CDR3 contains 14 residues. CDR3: CASSLGQGPYEQYF. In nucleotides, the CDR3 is TGTGCCAGCAGCCTGGGACAGGGGCCCTACGAGCAGTACTTC.

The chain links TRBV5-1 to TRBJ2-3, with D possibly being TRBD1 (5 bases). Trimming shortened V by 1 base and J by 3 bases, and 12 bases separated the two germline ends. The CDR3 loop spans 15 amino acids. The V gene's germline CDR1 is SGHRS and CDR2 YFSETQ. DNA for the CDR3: TGCGCCAGCAGCTTGACCCTGACAGAAACAGATACGCAGTATTTT. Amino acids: CASSLTLTETDTQYF.

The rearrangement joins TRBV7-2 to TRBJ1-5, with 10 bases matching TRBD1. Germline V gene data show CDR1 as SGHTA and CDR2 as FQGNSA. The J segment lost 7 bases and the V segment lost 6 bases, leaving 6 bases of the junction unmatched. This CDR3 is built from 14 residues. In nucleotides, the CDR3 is TGTGCCAGCAGTCCGACAGGGGGCGGGCAGCCCCAGCATTTT. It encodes CASSPTGGGQPQHF.

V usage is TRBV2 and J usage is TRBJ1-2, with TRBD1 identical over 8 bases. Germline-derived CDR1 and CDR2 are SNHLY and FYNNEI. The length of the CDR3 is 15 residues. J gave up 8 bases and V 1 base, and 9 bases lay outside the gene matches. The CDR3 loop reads CASSEGGRGLVGYTF. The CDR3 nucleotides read TGTGCCAGCAGTGAAGGGGGCAGGGGGCTGGTAGGCTACACCTTC.